This T cell receptor (beta chain) was found in a study of T cells in Graves' hyperthyroidism and ophthalmopathy. This clonotype has ten or more counts. Amplification yielded TCR beta CDR3 regions, with RNA transcripts as the source. TCR CDR3 underwent first-round RT-PCR with the HTBI primer set. A single record per CDR3 protein comes from TCRdb applying MiXCR to the multiplex PCR reads. In the table there are about half a million distinct CDR3 sequences, 20% of which are singletons. The germline gives CDR1 SNHLY, CDR2 FYNNEI. CDR3 length: 14 residues. Trimming stripped 7 bases from V and 2 bases from J, with 14 bases between.

The source of this sequence is a man in his forties or fifties with Graves' ophthalmopathy. Sequenced: blood. The chain employs TRBV2 and TRBJ2-5; perhaps TRBD1 as D (5 bases). This chain's CDR3 is CASNIFRVQETQYF. Here the CDR3 DNA reads TGTGCCAGCAACATATTCAGGGTGCAAGAGACCCAGTACTTC. Full variable domain (remainder filled in from reference TRBV2 and TRBJ2-5): EPEVTQTPSHQVTQMGQEVILRCVPISNHLYFYWYRQILGQKVEFLVSFYNNEISEKSEIFDDQFSVERPDGSNFTLKIRSTKLEDSAMYFCASNIFRVQETQYFGPGTRLLVL.